This T cell receptor beta chain was retrieved from a study of blood T cell repertoires in COVID-19. The data were produced by immunoSEQ multiplex PCR, yet TCRdb's version contains in-frame clones alone and is incomplete. The table includes about 240,000 clones, roughly 86% detected once. This clonotype was sampled from a woman in her twenties or thirties with acute COVID-19. Sequencing used PBMCs or T cells enriched from blood (not recorded which).

The CDR3 protein is CASSIGAGEAYEQYF. In nucleotides, the CDR3 is TGTGCCAGTAGTATAGGGGCAGGGGAAGCCTACGAGCAGTACTTC. The rearrangement joins TRBV19 to TRBJ2-7; perhaps TRBD1 as D (6 bases). The V end was cut by 1 base, the J end by 2 bases, with 12 bases between. Germline values: CDR1 LNHDA, CDR2 SQIVND (reference sequence). The CDR3 totals 15 residues.